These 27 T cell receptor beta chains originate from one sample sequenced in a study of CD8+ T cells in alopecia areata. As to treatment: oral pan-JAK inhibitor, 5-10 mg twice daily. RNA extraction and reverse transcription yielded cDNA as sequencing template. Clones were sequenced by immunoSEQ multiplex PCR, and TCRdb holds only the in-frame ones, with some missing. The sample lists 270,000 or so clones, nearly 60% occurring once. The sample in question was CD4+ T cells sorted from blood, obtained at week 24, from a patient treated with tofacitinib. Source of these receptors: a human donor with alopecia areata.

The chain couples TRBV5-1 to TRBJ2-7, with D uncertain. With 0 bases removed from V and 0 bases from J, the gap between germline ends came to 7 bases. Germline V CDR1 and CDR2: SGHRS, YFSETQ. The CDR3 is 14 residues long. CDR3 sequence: CASSLEPSSYEQYF. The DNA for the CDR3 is TGCGCCAGCAGCTTGGAACCCAGCTCCTACGAGCAGTACTTC. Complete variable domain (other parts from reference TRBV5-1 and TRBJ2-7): KAGVTQTPRYLIKTRGQQVTLSCSPISGHRSVSWYQQTPGQGLQFLFEYFSETQRNKGNFPGRFSGRQFSNSRSEMNVSTLELGDSALYLCASSLEPSSYEQYFGPGTRLTVT.

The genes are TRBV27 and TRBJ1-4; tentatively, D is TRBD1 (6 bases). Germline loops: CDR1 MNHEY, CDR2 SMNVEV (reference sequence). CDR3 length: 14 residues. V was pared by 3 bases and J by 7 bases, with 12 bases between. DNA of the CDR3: TGTGCCAGCAGTTTCGGGGGCCGTGGTGAAAAACTGTTTTTT. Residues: CASSFGGRGEKLFF.

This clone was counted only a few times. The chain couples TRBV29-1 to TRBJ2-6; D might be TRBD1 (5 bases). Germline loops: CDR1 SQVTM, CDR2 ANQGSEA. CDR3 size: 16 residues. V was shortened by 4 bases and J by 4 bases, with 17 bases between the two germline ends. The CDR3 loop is CSVAPGHSIGANVLTF. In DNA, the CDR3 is TGCAGCGTTGCCCCTGGACATTCTATCGGGGCCAACGTCCTGACTTTC.

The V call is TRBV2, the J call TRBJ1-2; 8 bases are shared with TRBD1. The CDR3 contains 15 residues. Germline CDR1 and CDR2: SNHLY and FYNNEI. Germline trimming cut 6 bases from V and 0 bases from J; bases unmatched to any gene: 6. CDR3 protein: CASRASGQANYGYTF. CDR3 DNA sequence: TGTGCCAGCAGGGCTTCGGGACAGGCTAACTATGGCTACACCTTC. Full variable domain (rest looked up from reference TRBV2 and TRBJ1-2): EPEVTQTPSHQVTQMGQEVILRCVPISNHLYFYWYRQILGQKVEFLVSFYNNEISEKSEIFDDQFSVERPDGSNFTLKIRSTKLEDSAMYFCASRASGQANYGYTFGSGTRLTVV.

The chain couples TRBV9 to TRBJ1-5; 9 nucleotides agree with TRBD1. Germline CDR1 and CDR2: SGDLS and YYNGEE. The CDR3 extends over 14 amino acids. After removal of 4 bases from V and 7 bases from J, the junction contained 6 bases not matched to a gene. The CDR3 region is CASSPTGGGQPQHF. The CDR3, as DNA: TGTGCCAGCAGCCCGACAGGGGGAGGACAGCCCCAGCATTTT.

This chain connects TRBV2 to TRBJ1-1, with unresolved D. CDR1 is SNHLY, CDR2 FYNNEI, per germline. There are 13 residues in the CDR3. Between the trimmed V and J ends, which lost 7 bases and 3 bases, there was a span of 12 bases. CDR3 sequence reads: CASKRQLYTEAFF. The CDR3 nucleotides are TGTGCCAGCAAGCGTCAGTTATACACTGAAGCTTTCTTT.

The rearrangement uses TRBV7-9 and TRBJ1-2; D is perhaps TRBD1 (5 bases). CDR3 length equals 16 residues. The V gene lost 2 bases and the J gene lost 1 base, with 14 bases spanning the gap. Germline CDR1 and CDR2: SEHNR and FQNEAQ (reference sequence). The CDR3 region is CASSLRRREINYGYTF. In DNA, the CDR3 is TGTGCCAGCAGCTTACGGCGCAGGGAAATTAACTATGGCTACACCTTC.

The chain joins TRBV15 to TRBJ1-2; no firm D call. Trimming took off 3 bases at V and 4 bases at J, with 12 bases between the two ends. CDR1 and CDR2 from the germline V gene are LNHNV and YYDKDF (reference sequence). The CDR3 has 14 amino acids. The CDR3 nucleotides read TGTGCCACCAGCAGGAGCCCGGACCGCTATGGCTACACCTTC. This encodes CATSRSPDRYGYTF.

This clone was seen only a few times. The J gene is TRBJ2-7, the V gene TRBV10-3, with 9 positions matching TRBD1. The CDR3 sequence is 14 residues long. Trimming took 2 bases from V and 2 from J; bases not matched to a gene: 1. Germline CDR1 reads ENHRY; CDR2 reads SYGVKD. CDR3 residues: CAISEGTGTYEQYF. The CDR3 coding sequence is TGTGCCATCAGTGAGGGGACAGGGACCTACGAGCAGTACTTC.

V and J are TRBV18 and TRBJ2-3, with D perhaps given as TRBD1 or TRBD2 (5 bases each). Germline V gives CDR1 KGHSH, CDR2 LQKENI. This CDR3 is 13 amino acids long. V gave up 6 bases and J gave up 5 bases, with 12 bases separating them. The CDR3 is CASSGDPQDTQYF. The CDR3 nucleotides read TGTGCCAGCTCGGGGGATCCTCAAGATACGCAGTATTTT.

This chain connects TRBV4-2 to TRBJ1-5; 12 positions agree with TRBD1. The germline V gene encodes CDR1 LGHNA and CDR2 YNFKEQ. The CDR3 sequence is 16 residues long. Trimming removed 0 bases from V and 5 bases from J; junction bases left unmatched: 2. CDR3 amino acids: CASSQEGQGADQPQHF. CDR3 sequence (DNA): TGTGCCAGCAGCCAAGAGGGACAGGGGGCTGATCAGCCCCAGCATTTT.

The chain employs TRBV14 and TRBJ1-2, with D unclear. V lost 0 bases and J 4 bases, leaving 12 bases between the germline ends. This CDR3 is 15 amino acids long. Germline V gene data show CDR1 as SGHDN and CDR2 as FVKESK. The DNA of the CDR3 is TGTGCCAGCAGCCAAGATCTTGCGGGTTTCTATGGCTACACCTTC. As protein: CASSQDLAGFYGYTF.

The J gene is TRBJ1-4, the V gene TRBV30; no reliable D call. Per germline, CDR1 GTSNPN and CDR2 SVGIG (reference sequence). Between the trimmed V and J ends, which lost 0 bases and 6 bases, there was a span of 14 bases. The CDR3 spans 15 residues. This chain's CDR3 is CAWSVDLGRDEKLFF. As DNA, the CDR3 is TGTGCCTGGAGTGTTGACCTTGGACGGGATGAAAAACTGTTTTTT.

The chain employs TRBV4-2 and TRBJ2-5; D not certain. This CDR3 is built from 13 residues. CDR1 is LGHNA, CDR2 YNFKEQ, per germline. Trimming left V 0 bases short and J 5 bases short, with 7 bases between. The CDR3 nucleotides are TGTGCCAGCAGCCAAGATATGGAGGAGACCCAGTACTTC. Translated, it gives CASSQDMEETQYF.

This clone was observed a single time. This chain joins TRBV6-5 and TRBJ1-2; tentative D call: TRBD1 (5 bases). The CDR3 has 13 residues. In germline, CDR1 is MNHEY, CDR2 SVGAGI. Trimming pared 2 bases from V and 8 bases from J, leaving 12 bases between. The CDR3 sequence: CASSYEGSRGYTF. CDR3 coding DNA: TGTGCCAGCAGTTACGAGGGGTCGCGCGGCTACACCTTC.

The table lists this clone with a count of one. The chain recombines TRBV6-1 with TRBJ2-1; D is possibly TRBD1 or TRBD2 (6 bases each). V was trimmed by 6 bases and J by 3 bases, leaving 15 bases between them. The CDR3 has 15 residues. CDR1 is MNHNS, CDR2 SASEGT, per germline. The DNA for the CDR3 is TGTGCCAGCAGGCCGGCCGGGGGCGGCTACAATGAGCAGTTCTTC. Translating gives CASRPAGGGYNEQFF.

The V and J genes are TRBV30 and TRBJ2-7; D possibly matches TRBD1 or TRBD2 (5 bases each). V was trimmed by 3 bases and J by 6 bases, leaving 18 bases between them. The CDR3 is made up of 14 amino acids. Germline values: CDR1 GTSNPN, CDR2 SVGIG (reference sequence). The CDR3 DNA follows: TGTGCCTGGAGCCCGAGTGTAATGGGGACCGAGCAGTACTTC. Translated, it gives CAWSPSVMGTEQYF.

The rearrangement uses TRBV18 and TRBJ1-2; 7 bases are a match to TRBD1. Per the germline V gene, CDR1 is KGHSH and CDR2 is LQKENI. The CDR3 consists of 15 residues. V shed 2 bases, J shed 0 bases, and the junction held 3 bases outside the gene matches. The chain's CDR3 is CASSPDRDPNYGYTF. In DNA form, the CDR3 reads TGTGCCAGCTCACCAGACAGGGACCCTAACTATGGCTACACCTTC. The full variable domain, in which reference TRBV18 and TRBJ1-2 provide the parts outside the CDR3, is NAGVMQNPRHLVRRRGQEARLRCSPMKGHSHVYWYRQLPEEGLKFMVYLQKENIIDESGMPKERFSAEFPKEGPSILRIQQVVRGDSAAYFCASSPDRDPNYGYTFGSGTRLTVV.

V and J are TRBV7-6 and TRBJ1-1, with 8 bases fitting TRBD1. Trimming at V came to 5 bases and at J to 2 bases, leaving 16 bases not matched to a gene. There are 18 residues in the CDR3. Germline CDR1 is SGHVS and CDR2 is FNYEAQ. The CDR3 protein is CASSPAFGQGQINTEAFF. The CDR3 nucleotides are TGTGCCAGCAGCCCGGCCTTCGGACAGGGACAAATAAACACTGAAGCTTTCTTT.

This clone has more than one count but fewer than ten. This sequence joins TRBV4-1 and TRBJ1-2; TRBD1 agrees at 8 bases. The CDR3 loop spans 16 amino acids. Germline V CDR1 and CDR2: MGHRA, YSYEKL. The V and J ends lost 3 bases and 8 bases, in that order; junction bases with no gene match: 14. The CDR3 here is CASSHNPDREDYGYTF. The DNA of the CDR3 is TGCGCCAGCAGCCATAACCCGGACAGGGAGGATTACGGCTACACCTTC.

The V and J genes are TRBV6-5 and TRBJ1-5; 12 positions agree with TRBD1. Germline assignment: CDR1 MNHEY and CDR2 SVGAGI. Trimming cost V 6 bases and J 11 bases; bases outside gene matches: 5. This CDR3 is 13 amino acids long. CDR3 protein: CASRQGQGASQHF. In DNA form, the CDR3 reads TGTGCCAGCAGGCAGGGACAGGGGGCGTCCCAGCATTTT.

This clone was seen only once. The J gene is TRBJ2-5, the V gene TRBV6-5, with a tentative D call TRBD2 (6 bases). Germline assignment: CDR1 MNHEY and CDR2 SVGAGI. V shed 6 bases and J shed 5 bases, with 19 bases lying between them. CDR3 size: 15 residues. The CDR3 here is CASSRPAGLGETQYF. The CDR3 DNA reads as TGTGCCAGCAGCCGGCCCGCGGGACTCGGGGAGACCCAGTACTTC.

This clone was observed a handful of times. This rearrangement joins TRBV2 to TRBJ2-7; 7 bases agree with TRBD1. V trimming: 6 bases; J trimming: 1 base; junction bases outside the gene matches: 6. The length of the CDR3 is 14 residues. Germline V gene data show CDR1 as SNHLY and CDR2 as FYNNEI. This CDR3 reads CASRPGTESYEQYF. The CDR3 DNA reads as TGTGCCAGCAGGCCCGGGACAGAGTCCTACGAGCAGTACTTC.

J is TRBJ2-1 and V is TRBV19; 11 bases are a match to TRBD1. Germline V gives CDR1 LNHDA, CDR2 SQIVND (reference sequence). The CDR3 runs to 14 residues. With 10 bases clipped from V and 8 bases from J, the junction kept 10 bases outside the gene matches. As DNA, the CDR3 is TGTGCCACCCAGGACAGGGGGCGAGTGGATGAGCAGTTCTTC. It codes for CATQDRGRVDEQFF.

DNA of the CDR3: TGTGCCTGGAGTGCCCGAAGCCGGGATACGCAGTATTTT. Its protein product is CAWSARSRDTQYF. The chain uses TRBV30 and TRBJ2-3, with D hard to call. The CDR3 runs to 13 residues. The V end lost 1 base, the J end lost 6 bases, and 11 bases lay between the germline ends. Germline assignment: CDR1 GTSNPN and CDR2 SVGIG (reference sequence).

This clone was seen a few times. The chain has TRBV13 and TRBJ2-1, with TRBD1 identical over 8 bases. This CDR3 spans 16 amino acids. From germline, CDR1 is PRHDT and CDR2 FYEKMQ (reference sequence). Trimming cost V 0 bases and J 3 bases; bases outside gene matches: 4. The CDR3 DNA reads TGTGCCAGCAGCTTAGGGCTCGGGACAGGCTACAATGAGCAGTTCTTC. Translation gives CASSLGLGTGYNEQFF. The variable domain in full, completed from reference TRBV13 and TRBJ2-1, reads AAGVIQSPRHLIKEKRETATLKCYPIPRHDTVYWYQQGPGQDPQFLISFYEKMQSDKGSIPDRFSAQQFSDYHSELNMSSLELGDSALYFCASSLGLGTGYNEQFFGPGTRLTVL.

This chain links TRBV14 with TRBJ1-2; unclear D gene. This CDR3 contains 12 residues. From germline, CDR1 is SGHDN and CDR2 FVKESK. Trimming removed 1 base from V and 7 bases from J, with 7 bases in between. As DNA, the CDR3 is TGTGCCAGCAGCCAAGGCGTAGGTGGCTACACCTTC. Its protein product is CASSQGVGGYTF.